This TCR beta chain was identified in a study of blood T cell repertoires in COVID-19. Per the authors' pipeline: Using reference gene primer amplification, nucleated cell counts were estimated. Assay: immunoSEQ multiplex PCR; the TCRdb copy retains only in-frame clones and omits some. That table furnishes V, J and clone size, whereas the DNA furnished D and trimming. This table holds hundreds of thousands of clones, over 70% found once. Material for sequencing was peripheral blood. The clonotype comes from a woman older than 75 with acute or convalescent COVID-19.

Here the CDR3 reads CASSHPGSSRDTDTQYF. CDR3 coding DNA: TGTGCCAGCAGCCACCCGGGGAGTTCACGGGACACAGATACGCAGTATTTT. The rearrangement uses TRBV3-1 (or the pseudogene TRBV3-2) and TRBJ2-3; D may be TRBD2 (5 bases). Germline CDR1 is LGHDT and CDR2 is YNNKEL (reference sequence). CDR3 length equals 17 residues. V shed 3 bases and J shed 2 bases, with 18 bases lying between them.